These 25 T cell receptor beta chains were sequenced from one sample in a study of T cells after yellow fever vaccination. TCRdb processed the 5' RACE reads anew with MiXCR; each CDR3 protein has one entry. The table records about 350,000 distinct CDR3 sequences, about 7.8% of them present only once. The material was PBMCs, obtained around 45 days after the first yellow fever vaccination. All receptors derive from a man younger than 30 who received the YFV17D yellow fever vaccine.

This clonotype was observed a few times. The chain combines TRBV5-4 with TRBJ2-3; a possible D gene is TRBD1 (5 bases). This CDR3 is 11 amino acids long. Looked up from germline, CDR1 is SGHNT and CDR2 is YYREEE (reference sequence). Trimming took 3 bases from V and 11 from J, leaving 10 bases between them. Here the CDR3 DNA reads TGTGCCAGCAGCTCGGACCAGGGGCAGTATTTT. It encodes CASSSDQGQYF.

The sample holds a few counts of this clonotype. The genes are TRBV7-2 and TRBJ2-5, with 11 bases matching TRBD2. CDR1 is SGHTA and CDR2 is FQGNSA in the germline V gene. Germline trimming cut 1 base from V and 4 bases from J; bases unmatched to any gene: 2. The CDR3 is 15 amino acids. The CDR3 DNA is TGTGCCAGCAGCTTAGGTGGGACTAGCGGAGAGACCCAGTACTTC. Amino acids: CASSLGGTSGETQYF.

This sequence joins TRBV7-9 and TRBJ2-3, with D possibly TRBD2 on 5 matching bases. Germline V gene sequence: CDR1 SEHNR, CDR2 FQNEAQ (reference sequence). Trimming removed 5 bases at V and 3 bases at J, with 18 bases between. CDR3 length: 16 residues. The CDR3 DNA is TGTGCCAGCAGCCCTGGGCTCGGGGAAGCGACAGATACGCAGTATTTT. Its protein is CASSPGLGEATDTQYF.

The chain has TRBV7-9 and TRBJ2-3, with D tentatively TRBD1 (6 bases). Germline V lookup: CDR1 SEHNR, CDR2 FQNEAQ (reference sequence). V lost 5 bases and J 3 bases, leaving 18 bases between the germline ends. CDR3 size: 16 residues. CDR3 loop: CASSAPGTRTTDTQYF. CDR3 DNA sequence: TGTGCCAGCAGCGCCCCCGGGACACGCACAACAGATACGCAGTATTTT.

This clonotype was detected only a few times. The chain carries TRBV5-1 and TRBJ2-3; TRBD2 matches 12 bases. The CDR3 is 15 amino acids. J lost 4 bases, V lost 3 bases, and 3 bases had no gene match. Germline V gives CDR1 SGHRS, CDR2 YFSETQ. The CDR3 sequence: CASSSSGGAADTQYF. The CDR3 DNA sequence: TGCGCCAGCAGCTCTAGCGGGGGGGCCGCAGATACGCAGTATTTT.

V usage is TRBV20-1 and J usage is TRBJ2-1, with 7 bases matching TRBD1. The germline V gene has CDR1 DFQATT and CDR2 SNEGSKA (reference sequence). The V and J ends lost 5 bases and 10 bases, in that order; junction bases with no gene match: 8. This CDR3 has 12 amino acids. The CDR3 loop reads CSADRVGPEQFF. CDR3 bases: TGCAGTGCTGACAGGGTAGGGCCAGAGCAGTTCTTC.

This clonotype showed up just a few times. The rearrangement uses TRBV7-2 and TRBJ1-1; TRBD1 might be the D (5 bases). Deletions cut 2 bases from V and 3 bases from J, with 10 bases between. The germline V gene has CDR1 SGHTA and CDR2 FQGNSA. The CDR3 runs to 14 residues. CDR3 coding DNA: TGTGCCAGCAGCTTATATTCGGGGGACACTGAAGCTTTCTTT. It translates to CASSLYSGDTEAFF.

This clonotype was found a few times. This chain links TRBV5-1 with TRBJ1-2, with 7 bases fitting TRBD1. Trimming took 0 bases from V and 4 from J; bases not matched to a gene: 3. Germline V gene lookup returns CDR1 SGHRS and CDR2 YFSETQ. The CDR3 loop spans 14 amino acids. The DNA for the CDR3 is TGCGCCAGCAGCTTGGGGGACAGCGTCTATGGCTACACCTTC. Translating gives CASSLGDSVYGYTF.

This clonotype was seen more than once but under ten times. CDR3 sequence (DNA): TGTGCCAGCAGCTTAGAAGTGTCCAGGGTCTACGAGCAGTACTTC. Translating it yields CASSLEVSRVYEQYF. The chain uses TRBV11-2 and TRBJ2-7, with D possibly matching TRBD1 (5 bases). The CDR3 spans 15 residues. Germline V gene lookup returns CDR1 SGHAT and CDR2 FQNNGV. V was shortened by 0 bases and J by 3 bases, with 12 bases between the two germline ends.

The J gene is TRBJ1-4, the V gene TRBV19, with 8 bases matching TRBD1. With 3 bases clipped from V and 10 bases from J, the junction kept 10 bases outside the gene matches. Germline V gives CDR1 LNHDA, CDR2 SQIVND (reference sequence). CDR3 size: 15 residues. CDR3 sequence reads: CASSMGAGQGGKLFF. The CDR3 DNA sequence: TGTGCCAGTAGTATGGGGGCCGGACAGGGTGGAAAACTGTTTTTT.

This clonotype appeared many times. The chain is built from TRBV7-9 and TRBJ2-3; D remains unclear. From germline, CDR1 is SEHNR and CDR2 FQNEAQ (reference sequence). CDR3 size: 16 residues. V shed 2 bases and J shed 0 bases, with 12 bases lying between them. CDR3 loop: CASSLIPTSSTDTQYF. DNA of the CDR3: TGTGCCAGCAGCTTAATTCCGACCTCTAGCACAGATACGCAGTATTTT. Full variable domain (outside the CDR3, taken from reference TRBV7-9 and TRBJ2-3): DTGVSQNPRHKITKRGQNVTFRCDPISEHNRLYWYRQTLGQGPEFLTYFQNEAQLEKSRLLSDRFSAERPKGSFSTLEIQRTEQGDSAMYLCASSLIPTSSTDTQYFGPGTRLTVL.

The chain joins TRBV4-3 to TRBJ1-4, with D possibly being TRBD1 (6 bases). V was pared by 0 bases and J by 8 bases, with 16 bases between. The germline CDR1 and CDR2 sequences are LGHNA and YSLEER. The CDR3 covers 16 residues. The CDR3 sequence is CASSQEGTGTGEKLFF. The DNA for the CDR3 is TGCGCCAGCAGCCAAGAAGGAACAGGGACGGGGGAAAAACTGTTTTTT.

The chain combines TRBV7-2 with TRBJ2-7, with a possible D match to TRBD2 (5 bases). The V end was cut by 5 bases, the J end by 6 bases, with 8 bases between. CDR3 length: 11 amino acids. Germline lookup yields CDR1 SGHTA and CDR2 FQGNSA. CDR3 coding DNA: TGTGCCAGCAGCGCCACTAGCGAGCAGTACTTC. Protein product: CASSATSEQYF.

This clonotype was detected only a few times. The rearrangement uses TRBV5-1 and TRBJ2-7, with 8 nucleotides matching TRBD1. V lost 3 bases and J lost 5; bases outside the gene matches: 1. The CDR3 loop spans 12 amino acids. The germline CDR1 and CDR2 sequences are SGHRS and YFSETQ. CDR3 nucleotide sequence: TGCGCCAGCAGCTCGGACAGGGACGAGCAGTACTTC. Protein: CASSSDRDEQYF.

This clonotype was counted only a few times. The DNA of the CDR3 is TGTGCCAGCAGTTACGGGTATAGCAATCAGCCCCAGCATTTT. Its translation is CASSYGYSNQPQHF. This sequence joins TRBV6-5 and TRBJ1-5, with D hard to call. Per the germline V gene, CDR1 is MNHEY and CDR2 is SVGAGI. The CDR3 contains 14 residues. The V and J ends lost 2 bases and 0 bases respectively, with 5 bases between them.

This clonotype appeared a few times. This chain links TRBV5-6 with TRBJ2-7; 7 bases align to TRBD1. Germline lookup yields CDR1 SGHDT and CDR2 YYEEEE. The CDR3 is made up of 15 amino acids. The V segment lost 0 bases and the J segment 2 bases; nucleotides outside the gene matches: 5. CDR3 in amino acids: CASSLAQTGTYEQYV. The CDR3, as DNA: TGTGCCAGCAGCTTGGCCCAGACAGGGACCTACGAGCAGTACGTC.

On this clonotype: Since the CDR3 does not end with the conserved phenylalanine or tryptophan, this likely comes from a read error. The CDR3 loop is CASSFLSTGSGNTIYS. CDR3 nucleotide sequence: TGTGCCAGCAGCTTTTTGTCGACAGGGTCTGGAAACACCATATATTCT. The chain employs TRBV7-9 and TRBJ1-3; 7 bases fit TRBD1. The CDR3 has 16 residues. Germline V gene sequence: CDR1 SEHNR, CDR2 FQNEAQ (reference sequence). V shed 3 bases, J shed 1 base, and the junction held 6 bases outside the gene matches.

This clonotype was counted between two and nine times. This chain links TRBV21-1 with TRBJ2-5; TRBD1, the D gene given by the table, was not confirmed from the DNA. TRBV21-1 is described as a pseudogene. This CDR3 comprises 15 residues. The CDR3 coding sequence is TGTGCCAGCAGCAACGATACAGGAAGGGGAGAGACCCAGTACTTC. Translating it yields CASSNDTGRGETQYF.

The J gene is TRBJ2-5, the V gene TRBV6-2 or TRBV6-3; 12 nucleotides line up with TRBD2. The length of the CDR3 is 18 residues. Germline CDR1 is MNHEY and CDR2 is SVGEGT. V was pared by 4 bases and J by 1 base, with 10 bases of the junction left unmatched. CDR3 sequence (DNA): TGTGCCAGCAGTTCTCACACGGGACTAGCGGGTCTCCAAGAGACCCAGTACTTC. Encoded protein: CASSSHTGLAGLQETQYF.

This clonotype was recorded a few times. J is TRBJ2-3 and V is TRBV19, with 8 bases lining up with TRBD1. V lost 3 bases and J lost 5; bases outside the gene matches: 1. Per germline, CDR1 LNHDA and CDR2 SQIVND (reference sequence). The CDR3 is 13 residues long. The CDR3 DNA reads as TGTGCCAGTAGTATCGGACAGGGAGATACGCAGTATTTT. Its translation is CASSIGQGDTQYF. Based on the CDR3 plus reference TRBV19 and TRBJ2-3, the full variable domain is DGGITQSPKYLFRKEGQNVTLSCEQNLNHDAMYWYRQDPGQGLRLIYYSQIVNDFQKGDIAEGYSVSREKKESFPLTVTSAQKNPTAFYLCASSIGQGDTQYFGPGTRLTVL.

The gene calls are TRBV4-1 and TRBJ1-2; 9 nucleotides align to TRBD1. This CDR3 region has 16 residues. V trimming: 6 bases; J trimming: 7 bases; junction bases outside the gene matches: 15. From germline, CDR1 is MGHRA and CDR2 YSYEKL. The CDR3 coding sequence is TGCGCCAGCAGGGACCCGGTTGGGGACAGGGTTCTTGGCTACACCTTC. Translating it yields CASRDPVGDRVLGYTF.

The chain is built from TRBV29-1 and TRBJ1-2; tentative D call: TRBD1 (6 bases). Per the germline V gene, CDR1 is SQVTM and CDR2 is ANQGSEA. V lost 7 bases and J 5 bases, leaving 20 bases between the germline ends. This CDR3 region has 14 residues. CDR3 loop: CSASTTGQGYGYTF. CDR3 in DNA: TGCAGCGCTAGCACCACAGGGCAGGGATATGGCTACACCTTC. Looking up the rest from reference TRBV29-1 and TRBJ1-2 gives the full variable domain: SAVISQKPSRDICQRGTSLTIQCQVDSQVTMMFWYRQQPGQSLTLIATANQGSEATYESGFVIDKFPISRPNLTFSTLTVSNMSPEDSSIYLCSASTTGQGYGYTFGSGTRLTVV.

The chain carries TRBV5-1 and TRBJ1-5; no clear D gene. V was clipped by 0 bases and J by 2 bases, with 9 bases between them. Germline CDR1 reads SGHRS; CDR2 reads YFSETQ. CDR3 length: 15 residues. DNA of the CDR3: TGCGCCAGCAGCTTGGCCGGGGAGGGCAATCAGCCCCAGCATTTT. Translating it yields CASSLAGEGNQPQHF.

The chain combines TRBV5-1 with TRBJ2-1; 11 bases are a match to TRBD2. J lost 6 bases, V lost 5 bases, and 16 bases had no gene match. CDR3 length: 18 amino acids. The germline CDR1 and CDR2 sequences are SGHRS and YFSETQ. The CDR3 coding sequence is TGCGCCAGCAGGCCGCGCACGGTTCGACTAGCGGGGATCAATGAGCAGTTCTTC. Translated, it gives CASRPRTVRLAGINEQFF.

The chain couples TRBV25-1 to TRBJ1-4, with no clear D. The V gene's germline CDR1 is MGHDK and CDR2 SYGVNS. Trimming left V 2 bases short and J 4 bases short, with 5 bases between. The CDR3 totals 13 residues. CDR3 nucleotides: TGTGCCAGCAGTGAAGCCTATAATGAAAAACTGTTTTTT. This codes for CASSEAYNEKLFF.